This T cell receptor beta chain derives from a study of T cell responses to AZD1222 COVID-19 vaccine. The study's findings and limits: A reported finding is that nearly half of spike-specific TCRs target unmutated variant regions. Donors were mostly white British, more females; clonal diversity possibly underestimated. Spike was spanned by vaccine-associated CD4 TCRs, with dominance at 160-218 and 743-854.

The method was immunoSEQ multiplex PCR; TCRdb's version includes in-frame clones alone and lacks a portion of them. The table has 77,000 or so clones, about 92% seen once; the top ten hold 5.5% to 9%. As for this clone: The antigen is not known.

Germline CDR1 reads SNHLY; CDR2 reads FYNNEI. This CDR3 has 14 residues. V was trimmed by 6 bases and J by 8 bases, leaving 14 bases between them. The clonotype was recovered from an adult in good health. Sequencing used peripheral blood, obtained on day 0 of MenACWY control vaccination. This chain links TRBV2 with TRBJ1-6; D perhaps matches TRBD1 (6 bases). Here the CDR3 reads CASSLQGGDSPLHF. CDR3 DNA sequence: TGTGCCAGCAGCTTACAGGGCGGCGATTCACCCCTCCACTTT.